This T cell receptor (beta chain) was captured in a study of T cell clusters in autoimmune cytopenias. Study-level results: The T cell clusters were defined only in silico, without experimental functional validation. Compared with active autoimmune hepatitis patients, healthy donors showed about 3.2-fold more exclusive TRB clusters.

The CDR3 is 12 residues long. Germline lookup yields CDR1 LGHNA and CDR2 YNFKEQ. One tube held mixed TRB-A and TRB-B primer pools for touch-down PCR. TCRdb re-called the multiplex PCR reads, yielding one record per CDR3 amino acid sequence without DNA. This sample contains more than 9,000 distinct CDR3 sequences. Tens of thousands of genome equivalents of blood DNA were amplified for TRB. A note on this clonotype: Its specificity is not known.

The same sample was also used in a study of T cell repertoires in aging, cancer and after chemotherapy.

The rearrangement joins TRBV4-2 to TRBJ2-3. This receptor was taken from a human donor in good health. Sequencing was performed on peripheral blood. The CDR3 sequence is CATSVAADTQYF.